This T cell receptor beta chain originates from a study of relationships among human T cell subsets. TCR alpha and beta CDR3s were amplified from mRNA by semiquantitative ARM-PCR. Exponential amplification used communal superprimers after tagged nested gene-specific primers in ARM-PCR. Before the second round, exonuclease removed the nested primers. Using its own MiXCR run on the multiplex PCR reads, TCRdb lists one record per CDR3 protein. The data show several thousand distinct CDR3 sequences, around 49% seen once. From the CD45RA-negative fraction, anti-CD45RO beads picked out CD45RA-RO+ memory T cells. This CDR3 comprises 13 residues. V shed 4 bases, J shed 3 bases, and the junction held 2 bases outside the gene matches. Germline CDR1 and CDR2: ENHRY and SYGVKD. Study-wide results and caveats: Clones with over 100 reads held over 60% of CD8+ cytotoxic sequences. The seven subsets showed no significant differences in gene usage or CDR3 length.

Details on this clonotype: Its antigen is undetermined.

Sequencing was done on a sample of memory T cells sorted from blood. The rearrangement joins TRBV10-3 to TRBJ2-5; 7 nucleotides line up with TRBD1. The TCR was taken from a middle-aged man in good health. In DNA form, the CDR3 reads TGTGCCATCAGTGCCGGACAGGAAGAGACCCAGTACTTC. Translating it yields CAISAGQEETQYF.